A selection of T cell receptor beta chains follows, all from one sample in a study of T cells in Graves' hyperthyroidism and ophthalmopathy. TCRdb re-analysed the multiplex PCR reads in MiXCR, keeping a single row per CDR3 protein. Of roughly 700,000 distinct CDR3 sequences in the sample, 17% were seen once. What was sequenced was blood. All receptors come from a man aged 50-60 years with Graves' hyperthyroidism. Each CDR3 is given with its conserved first and last residue. Fields, in order: clone size, CDR3 length, J gene, V gene, D gene, CDR3 DNA, CDR3 protein. A D gene is named only where the DNA matches it firmly. Clone sizes are given selectively: once, few, many, or a class where the clone is expanded.

clone size: many
CDR3 length: 16
J gene: TRBJ2-5
V gene: TRBV3-1
D gene: TRBD2
CDR3 DNA: TGTGCCATCAGGGAAGGACTAGCGGGAGACCAAGAGACCCAGTACTTC
CDR3 protein: CAIREGLAGDQETQYF

clone size: few
CDR3 length: 15
J gene: TRBJ2-7
V gene: TRBV6-5
D gene: -
CDR3 DNA: TGTGCCAGCAATTATATGGGAGGGGGCGCGTACGAGCAGTACTTC
CDR3 protein: CASNYMGGGAYEQYF

clone size: many
CDR3 length: 14
J gene: TRBJ2-7
V gene: TRBV14
D gene: -
CDR3 DNA: TGTGCCAGCAGCCACTCATGGGGGTCCTACGAGCAGTACTTC
CDR3 protein: CASSHSWGSYEQYF

clone size: many
CDR3 length: 15
J gene: TRBJ1-3
V gene: TRBV27
D gene: -
CDR3 DNA: TGTGCCAGCAGTTTGGTCCCCTTGAGAGGAAACACCATATATTTT
CDR3 protein: CASSLVPLRGNTIYF

clone size: many
CDR3 length: 16
J gene: TRBJ1-3
V gene: TRBV20-1
D gene: -
CDR3 DNA: TGCAGTGCTACACCGGACAGCCTGAGCTCTGGAAACACCATATATTTT
CDR3 protein: CSATPDSLSSGNTIYF

clone size: few
CDR3 length: 12
J gene: TRBJ1-2
V gene: TRBV3-1
D gene: -
CDR3 DNA: TGTGCCAGCAGCCAATGGATAGGTGGCTACACCTTC
CDR3 protein: CASSQWIGGYTF

clone size: few
CDR3 length: 12
J gene: TRBJ2-3
V gene: TRBV6-1
D gene: TRBD2
CDR3 DNA: TGTGCCAGCCACCGGGGGGGCTATACGCAGTATTTT
CDR3 protein: CASHRGGYTQYF

clone size: many
CDR3 length: 13
J gene: TRBJ2-7
V gene: TRBV3-1
D gene: TRBD2
CDR3 DNA: TGTGCCAGCAGCCGAGCGGGAGGCTACGAGCAGTACTTC
CDR3 protein: CASSRAGGYEQYF

clone size: many
CDR3 length: 13
J gene: TRBJ2-7
V gene: TRBV5-6
D gene: -
CDR3 DNA: TGTGCCAGCAGCTTGTCCCCAAAGTCCGAGCAGTACTTC
CDR3 protein: CASSLSPKSEQYF

clone size: few
CDR3 length: 14
J gene: TRBJ1-2
V gene: TRBV9
D gene: TRBD1
CDR3 DNA: TGTGCCAGCAGCGTAGACAGGGGTAGACATGGCTACACCTTC
CDR3 protein: CASSVDRGRHGYTF

clone size: many
CDR3 length: 13
J gene: TRBJ2-4
V gene: TRBV28
D gene: -
CDR3 DNA: TGTGCCAGCCGTAGCAGGGGAAAAAACATTCAGTACTTC
CDR3 protein: CASRSRGKNIQYF

clone size: few
CDR3 length: 14
J gene: TRBJ2-2
V gene: TRBV6-1
D gene: -
CDR3 DNA: TGTGCCAGCAGGGCAGGGGTGGTCACCGGGGAGCTGTTTTTT
CDR3 protein: CASRAGVVTGELFF

clone size: -
CDR3 length: 14
J gene: TRBJ2-2
V gene: TRBV11-2
D gene: TRBD2
CDR3 DNA: TGTGCCAGCAGCGAAACTAGCGGTACCGGGGAGCTGTTTTTT
CDR3 protein: CASSETSGTGELFF

clone size: few
CDR3 length: 13
J gene: TRBJ1-2
V gene: TRBV9
D gene: -
CDR3 DNA: TGTGCCGGCAGCTTACAGGGTAGGGTTGGCTACACCTTC
CDR3 protein: CAGSLQGRVGYTF

clone size: -
CDR3 length: 11
J gene: TRBJ1-1
V gene: TRBV6-2/TRBV6-3
D gene: -
CDR3 DNA: TGTGCCAGCAGTCCAGGGTCTGGAGCTTTCTTT
CDR3 protein: CASSPGSGAFF

clone size: -
CDR3 length: 14
J gene: TRBJ2-1
V gene: TRBV27
D gene: TRBD2
CDR3 DNA: TGTGCCAGCGGGAGGACTAGCGGTTACAATGAGCAGTTCTTC
CDR3 protein: CASGRTSGYNEQFF

clone size: -
CDR3 length: 14
J gene: TRBJ2-7
V gene: TRBV5-1
D gene: -
CDR3 DNA: TGCGCCAGCAGCGCCGGGACTGAGAAGGAGGCGCAGTACTTC
CDR3 protein: CASSAGTEKEAQYF

clone size: -
CDR3 length: 14
J gene: TRBJ1-2
V gene: TRBV5-4
D gene: TRBD1
CDR3 DNA: TGTGCCAGCAGCTTTTTTACAGGGGACTATGGCTACACCTTC
CDR3 protein: CASSFFTGDYGYTF